This is a list of T cell receptor beta chains from one sample in a study of regulatory T cells in long-lasting Graves disease. One entry per CDR3 protein results from TCRdb running MiXCR on the multiplex PCR reads. Among about 470,000 distinct CDR3 sequences listed, roughly 20% were seen once. This specimen was peripheral blood mononuclear cells (PBMCs), taken when the disease was refractory, from a patient treated with antithyroid drugs. Every receptor here comes from a female donor with Graves disease. The CDR3 runs from the conserved cysteine through the conserved F or W. The D gene is left open where the match is weak. Clone size, where shown, is once, few, many, or a class for clones that have expanded.

TRBV2	TRBJ2-2	TRBD2	18	.	CASRFRTGGNANTGELFF	TGTGCCAGCAGATTCCGGACGGGAGGGAACGCGAACACCGGGGAGCTGTTTTTT
TRBV7-9	TRBJ2-7	.	12	.	CASSFTPEGQYF	TGTGCCAGCAGCTTTACCCCCGAAGGGCAGTACTTC
TRBV3-1	TRBJ1-2	TRBD1	17	.	CASSQVVGQGTNYDYTF	TGTGCCAGCAGCCAAGTAGTGGGACAGGGGACTAACTATGACTACACCTTC
TRBV11-2	TRBJ2-7	TRBD2	16	few	CASSLELAGDSYEQYF	TGTGCCAGCAGCTTAGAGCTAGCGGGGGACTCCTACGAGCAGTACTTC
TRBV5-1	TRBJ1-2	TRBD1	14	.	CASTGDRVNYGYTF	TGCGCCAGCACAGGGGACAGGGTGAACTATGGCTACACCTTC
TRBV3-1	TRBJ1-5	.	14	few	CASSQDPGNQPQHF	TGTGCCAGCAGCCAAGATCCGGGCAATCAGCCCCAGCATTTT
TRBV11-2	TRBJ2-7	.	15	many	CASSLDLGGTAEQYF	TGTGCCAGCAGCTTAGATCTCGGAGGGACAGCGGAGCAGTACTTC
TRBV30	TRBJ2-1	.	12	.	CAWNKGVNEQFF	TGTGCCTGGAACAAGGGGGTCAATGAGCAGTTCTTC
TRBV20-1	TRBJ2-7	TRBD1	13	many	CSAPRDRPFEQYF	TGCAGTGCTCCCCGGGACAGGCCATTCGAGCAGTACTTC
TRBV6-1	TRBJ2-3	.	14	.	CASSRDDGMNTQYF	TGTGCCAGCAGTCGGGACGACGGCATGAATACGCAGTATTTT
TRBV18	TRBJ2-7	.	13	.	CASSPQGNNEQYF	TGTGCCAGCTCACCACAGGGTAACAACGAGCAGTACTTC
TRBV18	TRBJ1-2	.	14	few	CASSPPGDRDGYTF	TGTGCCAGCTCACCACCAGGGGATCGGGATGGCTACACCTTC
TRBV10-3	TRBJ2-4	TRBD1	14	few	CAISESGQTKIQYF	TGTGCCATCAGTGAGTCGGGACAGACTAAAATTCAGTACTTC
TRBV7-9	TRBJ2-5	TRBD1	13	many	CASSQTGPETQYF	TGTGCCAGCAGCCAGACAGGGCCAGAGACCCAGTACTTC
TRBV2	TRBJ1-5	.	14	many	CASFVGRRGKPQHF	TGTGCCAGCTTTGTAGGGCGAAGGGGAAAGCCCCAGCATTTT
TRBV15	TRBJ2-5	.	15	many	CATSRDPRYQETQYF	TGTGCCACCAGCAGAGACCCCCGGTACCAAGAGACCCAGTACTTC
TRBV10-3	TRBJ1-3	.	13	.	CAISDSAGNTIYF	TGTGCCATCAGTGACAGCGCTGGAAACACCATATATTTT
TRBV7-8	TRBJ2-3	.	14	.	CASSLDVGTDTQYF	TGTGCCAGCAGCTTAGACGTAGGCACAGATACGCAGTATTTT
TRBV2	TRBJ2-7	.	13	many	CASSVLATYEQYF	TGTGCCAGCAGTGTCCTAGCAACCTACGAGCAGTACTTC
TRBV11-2	TRBJ2-5	.	14	many	CASSLEIHQETQYF	TGTGCCAGCAGCTTAGAGATACACCAAGAGACCCAGTACTTC
TRBV27	TRBJ1-2	.	13	few	CASSPQGLYGYTF	TGTGCCAGCAGTCCCCAGGGGCTCTATGGCTACACCTTC
TRBV28	TRBJ2-1	TRBD2	14	.	CASRGLAESNEQFF	TGTGCCAGCAGGGGACTAGCGGAGTCCAATGAGCAGTTCTTC
TRBV7-2	TRBJ2-5	.	15	.	CASSRVGGRGETQYF	TGTGCCAGCAGCCGAGTGGGGGGCAGGGGAGAGACCCAGTACTTC
TRBV2	TRBJ2-7	TRBD2	15	many	CASWTGGTNTYEQYF	TGTGCCAGCTGGACCGGGGGGACCAACACCTACGAGCAGTACTTC
TRBV6-1	TRBJ2-5	.	15	many	CASSVYQGKVETQYF	TGTGCCAGCAGTGTATACCAGGGGAAGGTAGAGACCCAGTACTTC
TRBV10-1	TRBJ1-5	.	16	.	CASSDRLKNSNQPQHF	TGCGCCAGCAGTGATCGGTTAAAAAATAGCAATCAGCCCCAGCATTTT
TRBV27	TRBJ2-4	TRBD1	15	many	CASRMDRMGINIQYF	TGTGCCAGCAGGATGGACAGGATGGGGATAAACATTCAGTACTTC
TRBV10-2	TRBJ2-4	.	13	.	CASSEREWDIQYF	TGCGCCAGCAGTGAGCGAGAATGGGACATTCAGTACTTC
TRBV3-1	TRBJ1-1	TRBD1	17	few	CASSQLIRGGMNTEAFF	TGTGCCAGCAGCCAACTCATCCGAGGGGGCATGAACACTGAAGCTTTCTTT
TRBV20-1	TRBJ2-5	TRBD2	15	many	CSARDRLAGGETQYF	TGCAGTGCTAGAGATCGACTAGCGGGGGGAGAGACCCAGTACTTC
TRBV9	TRBJ2-2	TRBD1	16	few	CASSIGQGSNTGELFF	TGTGCCAGCAGCATCGGACAGGGAAGTAACACCGGGGAGCTGTTTTTT
TRBV9	TRBJ1-1	.	15	few	CASSPPPGSNTEAFF	TGTGCCAGCAGCCCCCCGCCGGGCTCCAACACTGAAGCTTTCTTT
TRBV19	TRBJ2-1	.	13	.	CASSIGSNNEQFF	TGTGCCAGTAGTATTGGCAGTAACAATGAGCAGTTCTTC
TRBV7-2	TRBJ1-4	.	15	few	CASSLGGEALEKLFF	TGTGCCAGCAGCTTAGGGGGGGAGGCTCTTGAAAAACTGTTTTTT
TRBV30	TRBJ1-5	.	15	few	CAWSVGAIPNQPQHF	TGTGCCTGGAGTGTAGGAGCTATTCCCAATCAGCCCCAGCATTTT
TRBV27	TRBJ2-7	TRBD1	14	few	CASSYRGRTYEQYF	TGTGCCAGCAGTTACAGGGGACGCACCTACGAGCAGTACTTC
TRBV5-1	TRBJ2-7	TRBD1	15	.	CASSPGEGQDYEQYF	TGCGCCAGCAGCCCGGGAGAGGGACAGGATTACGAGCAGTACTTC
TRBV7-9	TRBJ2-1	.	14	.	CASSLTQKAHEQFF	TGTGCCAGCAGCTTAACACAGAAGGCCCACGAGCAGTTCTTC
TRBV6-1	TRBJ2-5	.	14	many	CASHRVGEPLPQYF	TGTGCCAGCCATAGGGTGGGAGAGCCCCTGCCCCAGTACTTC
TRBV12-3/TRBV12-4	TRBJ2-2	TRBD2	15	many	CASSPSGGNTGELFF	TGTGCCAGCAGTCCTAGCGGGGGGAACACCGGGGAGCTGTTTTTT
TRBV19	TRBJ1-1	.	12	few	CASSFSGREAFF	TGTGCCAGTAGTTTCAGCGGCCGTGAAGCTTTCTTT
TRBV15	TRBJ1-5	.	15	.	CATSRDGRLGQPQHF	TGTGCCACCAGCAGAGATGGCCGGCTTGGTCAGCCCCAGCATTTT
TRBV20-1	TRBJ2-7	.	15	.	CSAWVTGVRDYEQYF	TGCAGTGCTTGGGTAACGGGAGTCCGGGACTACGAGCAGTACTTC
TRBV4-1	TRBJ2-7	.	14	many	CASSPFDGTTEQYF	TGCGCCAGCAGCCCATTTGACGGGACAACCGAGCAGTACTTC
TRBV27	TRBJ2-5	.	13	many	CASGLGEEETQYF	TGTGCCAGCGGCCTAGGCGAAGAAGAGACCCAGTACTTC
TRBV19	TRBJ1-1	TRBD1	13	many	CASNRGLSDEAFF	TGTGCCAGTAACAGGGGGCTGTCCGATGAAGCTTTCTTT
TRBV5-1	TRBJ2-2	.	16	.	CASSSIIFGGTGELFF	TGCGCCAGCAGCAGTATAATCTTCGGAGGCACCGGGGAGCTGTTTTTT
TRBV24-1	TRBJ1-1	.	13	many	CATSDLDSTEAFF	TGTGCCACCAGTGACCTGGACAGCACTGAAGCTTTCTTT
TRBV6-2/TRBV6-3	TRBJ2-5	.	15	many	CASRGLGYRSETQYF	TGTGCCAGCAGAGGGTTGGGGTACCGGAGCGAGACCCAGTACTTC
TRBV7-2	TRBJ2-7	.	14	few	CASSRDNGFYEQYF	TGTGCCAGCAGCCGGGACAACGGATTCTACGAGCAGTACTTC
TRBV20-1	TRBJ2-5	TRBD1	15	many	CSARGDRGLQETQYF	TGCAGTGCTAGAGGGGACAGGGGTCTCCAAGAGACCCAGTACTTC